A few counts support the clone carrying this T cell receptor (beta chain). Antigen: not known. These data belong to a study of shared clonotypes between healthy human individuals. Points from the study as a whole: How much donors shared clonotypes was expected to be affected by sequencing depth. Rarefaction showed sorted-subset sequencing was incomplete despite large depth. Generation probabilities of non-shared clonotypes were lower (relative to those shared by all four donors).

Trimming pared 7 bases from V and 0 bases from J, leaving 9 bases between. From germline, CDR1 is MNHNS and CDR2 SASEGT. CDR3 length: 13 residues. Selected positively for CCR7 and CD45RO-negative, naive CD8 cells excluded terminally differentiated effector memory CD45RA+ cells. Donors comprised healthy HIV-negative adults lacking recent acute infections or vaccinations. Method: immunoSEQ multiplex PCR; TCRdb's copy keeps in-frame clones and lacks some. The repertoire includes around 620,000 clones, 90% to 95% of them detected once, and about 0.11% sits in the top ten. Sequenced input: naive CD8+ T cells sorted from blood. This sequence joins TRBV6-1 and TRBJ1-1, with unresolved D. The clonotype was recovered from a woman aged 25-40 years in good health. The CDR3 DNA reads as TGTGCCAGCACCCGGGCCATGAACACTGAAGCTTTCTTT. Its translation: CASTRAMNTEAFF.